Here is one TCR beta chain with its context. The sample is drawn from a study of shared clonotypes between healthy human individuals. This table comes from immunoSEQ multiplex PCR, and its TCRdb copy is limited to in-frame clones, with some not included. Of millions of clones listed, 90% to 95% are singletons. Germline V gene data show CDR1 as MGHRA and CDR2 as YSYEKL. V was shortened by 0 bases and J by 13 bases, with 18 bases between the two germline ends. This CDR3 contains 14 residues. The V call is TRBV4-1, the J call TRBJ2-5; D call uncertain. The sequencing input was naive CD4+ T cells sorted from blood. As to subset: CD45RA+ positively selected. The receptor was isolated from a man aged 18 to 29 in good health. For the CDR3, the DNA is TGCGCCAGCAGCCAAGAGGGGAAATCCGGGTCTTTGTACTTC. It translates to CASSQEGKSGSLYF.